These 9 T cell receptor beta chains came from one sample sequenced in a study of Ad26.COV2.S vaccination and SARS-CoV-2 variants. Treatment described: around 19 received Ad26.COV2.S at low or high dose, single or two shots; several received placebo; per-sample allocation not given. All samples were drawn on day 63, counting from the first vaccine or placebo injection. Assay: immunoSEQ multiplex PCR; the TCRdb copy retains only in-frame clones and omits some. The sample holds around 450,000 clones, 70% to 90% seen once. The sequencing used peripheral blood, collected in a trial of Ad26.COV2.S vaccine versus placebo. The receptor source for this set is a person between 18 and 65 years old who received the Ad26.COV2.S COVID-19 vaccine or a placebo.

The chain employs TRBV19 and TRBJ1-2, with 10 bases that match TRBD1. In germline, CDR1 is LNHDA, CDR2 SQIVND (reference sequence). This CDR3 has 16 residues. Germline trimming cut 6 bases from V and 0 bases from J; bases unmatched to any gene: 7. The CDR3 protein is CASSRTGGLPNYGYTF. CDR3 bases: TGTGCCAGTAGCAGGACAGGGGGACTTCCTAACTATGGCTACACCTTC.

The chain uses TRBV5-1 and TRBJ2-1; D ambiguous. There are 15 residues in the CDR3. V gave up 0 bases and J gave up 6 bases, with 13 bases separating them. Per germline, CDR1 SGHRS and CDR2 YFSETQ. DNA for the CDR3: TGCGCCAGCAGCTTGGGGAGCCCCATCGGCAATGAGCAGTTCTTC. Amino acid sequence: CASSLGSPIGNEQFF.

The genes are TRBV5-5 and TRBJ2-7; no clear D gene. CDR3 size: 14 residues. Germline-derived CDR1 and CDR2 are SGHKS and YYEKEE (reference sequence). V lost 4 bases, J lost 2 bases, and 13 bases lay in between. The CDR3: CASSQNLVPYEQYF. CDR3 coding DNA: TGTGCCAGCAGCCAGAACCTGGTTCCCTACGAGCAGTACTTC.

The chain has TRBV5-8 and TRBJ2-3; D not resolved. Trimming took 4 bases from V and 8 from J, leaving 11 bases between them. The CDR3 runs to 12 residues. CDR1 is SGHTS, CDR2 YDEGEE, per germline. As DNA, the CDR3 is TGTGCCAGCAGCCCGGAAAGGGTTACGCAGTATTTT. Translated: CASSPERVTQYF.

CDR3 region: CASSPQRTRPSNQPQHF. The CDR3 nucleotides are TGTGCCAGTAGCCCCCAGAGGACACGACCTAGCAATCAGCCCCAGCATTTT. The chain uses TRBV19 and TRBJ1-5; perhaps TRBD1 as D (5 bases). The CDR3 is 17 amino acids. Germline CDR1 reads LNHDA; CDR2 reads SQIVND (reference sequence). With 6 bases removed from V and 0 bases from J, the gap between germline ends came to 18 bases.

The J gene is TRBJ2-3, the V gene TRBV28; the match to TRBD1 covers 7 bases. This CDR3 region has 16 residues. Germline assignment: CDR1 MDHEN and CDR2 SYDVKM. V lost 7 bases and J lost 0; bases outside the gene matches: 10. This CDR3 is CASIQGFSASTDTQYF. The CDR3 bases are TGTGCCAGCATACAGGGGTTCTCCGCTAGCACAGATACGCAGTATTTT.

The chain recombines TRBV7-6 with TRBJ1-3; 8 nucleotides align to TRBD1. In germline, CDR1 is SGHVS, CDR2 FNYEAQ. This CDR3 has 12 residues. The V segment lost 6 bases and the J segment 9 bases; nucleotides outside the gene matches: 4. CDR3 DNA: TGTGCCAGCAGTTCAGGGGGCATCACCATATATTTT. It is translated as CASSSGGITIYF.

V and J are TRBV24-1 and TRBJ2-1, with D perhaps TRBD2 (6 bases). The CDR3 contains 16 residues. Trimming cost V 0 bases and J 5 bases, with 13 bases left between them. Germline assignment: CDR1 KGHDR and CDR2 SFDVKD. CDR3 nucleotides: TGTGCCACCAGTGATTTGGGGGGGAGTAGGGACAATGAGCAGTTCTTC. This translates into CATSDLGGSRDNEQFF.

V and J are TRBV7-2 and TRBJ2-7; D could derive from TRBD1 or TRBD2 (5 bases each). Between the trimmed V and J ends, which lost 0 bases and 7 bases, there was a span of 25 bases. Germline V CDR1 and CDR2: SGHTA, FQGNSA. The CDR3 is made up of 18 amino acids. The CDR3 region has the DNA TGTGCCAGCAGCTTAGCAGCTCCCCCCGGGGCCAAGCTTTGGGAGCAGTACTTC. This sequence encodes CASSLAAPPGAKLWEQYF.